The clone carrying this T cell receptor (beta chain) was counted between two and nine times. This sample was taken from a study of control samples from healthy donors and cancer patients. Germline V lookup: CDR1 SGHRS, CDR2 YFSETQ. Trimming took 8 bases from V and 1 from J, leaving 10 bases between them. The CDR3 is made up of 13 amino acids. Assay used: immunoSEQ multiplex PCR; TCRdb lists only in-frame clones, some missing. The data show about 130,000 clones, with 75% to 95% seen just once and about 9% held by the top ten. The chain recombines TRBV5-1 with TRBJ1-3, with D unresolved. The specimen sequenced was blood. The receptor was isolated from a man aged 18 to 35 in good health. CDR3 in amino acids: CASAEGSGNTIYF. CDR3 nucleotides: TGCGCCAGTGCGGAGGGATCTGGAAACACCATATATTTT.